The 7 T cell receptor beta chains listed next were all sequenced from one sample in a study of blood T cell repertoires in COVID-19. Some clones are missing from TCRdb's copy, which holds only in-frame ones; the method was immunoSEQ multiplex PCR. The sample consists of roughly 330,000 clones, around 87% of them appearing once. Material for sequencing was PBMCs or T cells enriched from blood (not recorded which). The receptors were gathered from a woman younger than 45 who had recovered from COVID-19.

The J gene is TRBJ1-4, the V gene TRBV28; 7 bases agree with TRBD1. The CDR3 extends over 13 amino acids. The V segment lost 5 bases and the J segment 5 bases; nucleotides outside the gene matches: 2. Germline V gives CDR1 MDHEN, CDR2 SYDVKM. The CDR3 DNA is TGTGCCAGCAGTCCAGGGGGAAATGAAAAACTGTTTTTT. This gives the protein CASSPGGNEKLFF.

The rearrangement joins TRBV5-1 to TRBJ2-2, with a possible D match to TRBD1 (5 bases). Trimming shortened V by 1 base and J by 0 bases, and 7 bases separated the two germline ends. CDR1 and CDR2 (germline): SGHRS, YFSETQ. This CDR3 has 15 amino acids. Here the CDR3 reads CASSLWTPNTGELFF. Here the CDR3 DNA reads TGCGCCAGCAGCTTGTGGACACCGAACACCGGGGAGCTGTTTTTT.

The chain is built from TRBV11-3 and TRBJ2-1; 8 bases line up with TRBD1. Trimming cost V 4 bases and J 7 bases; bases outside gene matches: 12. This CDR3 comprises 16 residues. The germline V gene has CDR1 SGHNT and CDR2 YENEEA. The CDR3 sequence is CASSWGPGQEENEQFF. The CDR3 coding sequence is TGTGCCAGCAGCTGGGGTCCGGGACAGGAGGAGAATGAGCAGTTCTTC.

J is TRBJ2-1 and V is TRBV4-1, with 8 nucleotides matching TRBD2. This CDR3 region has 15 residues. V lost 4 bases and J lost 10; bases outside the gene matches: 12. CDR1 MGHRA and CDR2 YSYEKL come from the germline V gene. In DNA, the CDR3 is TGCGCCAGCAGCCCCACTAGCGGACAACAATTAGAGCAGTTCTTC. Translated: CASSPTSGQQLEQFF.

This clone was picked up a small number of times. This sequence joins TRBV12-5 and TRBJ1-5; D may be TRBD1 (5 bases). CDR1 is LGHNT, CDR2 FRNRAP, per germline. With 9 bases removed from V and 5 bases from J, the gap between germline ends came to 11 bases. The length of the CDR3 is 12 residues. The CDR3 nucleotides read TGTGCTAGCGGTACAGGATATCAGCCCCAGCATTTT. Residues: CASGTGYQPQHF.

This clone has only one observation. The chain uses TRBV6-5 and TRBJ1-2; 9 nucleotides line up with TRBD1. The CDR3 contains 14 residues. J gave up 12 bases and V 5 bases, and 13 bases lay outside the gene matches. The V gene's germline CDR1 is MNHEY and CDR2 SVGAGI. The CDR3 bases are TGTGCCAGCAGTAAACTTGACAGGGGGGCTTCTCACACCTTC. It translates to CASSKLDRGASHTF.

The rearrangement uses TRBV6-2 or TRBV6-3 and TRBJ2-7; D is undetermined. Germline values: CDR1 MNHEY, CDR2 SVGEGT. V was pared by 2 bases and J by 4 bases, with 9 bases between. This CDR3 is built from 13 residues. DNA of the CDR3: TGTGCCAGCAGTTACCGTCTAAAATACGAGCAGTACTTC. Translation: CASSYRLKYEQYF.